The next 28 T cell receptor beta chains were all read from a single sample in a study of cytomegalovirus exposure and HLA in healthy donors. Using immunoSEQ multiplex PCR, the repertoire was profiled, and TCRdb retains in-frame clones only, with some absent. The sample records tens of thousands of clones, over 90% being singletons. Sample: PBMCs. All receptors come from a woman between 18 and 29 years old in good health and CMV-seropositive.

The chain uses TRBV27 and TRBJ2-5; 9 bases fit TRBD1. CDR3 length equals 15 residues. The germline CDR1 and CDR2 sequences are MNHEY and SMNVEV (reference sequence). The junction had 10 bases not matched to a gene; V was cut back by 5 bases and J by 6 bases. CDR3 residues: CASSPDRGSAKTQYF. The CDR3 DNA is TGTGCCAGCAGTCCTGACAGGGGGTCGGCGAAGACCCAGTACTTC.

The CDR3 DNA follows: TGTGCCAGCAGCCCCCCCCGGACTAGCGTCTCCTACGAGCAGTACTTC. It encodes CASSPPRTSVSYEQYF. This chain links TRBV7-9 with TRBJ2-7, with TRBD2 matching over 9 bases. This CDR3 has 16 residues. Germline lookup yields CDR1 SEHNR and CDR2 FQNEAQ (reference sequence). V lost 5 bases and J lost 0; bases outside the gene matches: 8.

The chain couples TRBV5-4 to TRBJ2-3; 9 bases map to TRBD2. CDR1 is SGHNT and CDR2 is YYREEE in the germline V gene (reference sequence). Unmatched junction bases numbered 8, after V lost 4 bases and J lost 8 bases. The length of the CDR3 is 14 residues. The CDR3 sequence is CASSIAGVDGTQYF. The CDR3 DNA reads TGTGCCAGCAGCATAGCGGGAGTTGACGGTACGCAGTATTTT.

This sequence joins TRBV10-1 and TRBJ1-5; 8 bases are a match to TRBD1. The CDR3 is 17 residues long. Germline V gene data show CDR1 as WNHNN and CDR2 as SYGVQD (reference sequence). The CDR3 here is CAPPGGTGDYSNQPQHF. CDR3 nucleotides: TGCGCTCCCCCCGGGGGGACAGGTGATTATAGCAATCAGCCCCAGCATTTT.

This chain connects TRBV2 to TRBJ1-3; D is undetermined. With 9 bases removed from V and 0 bases from J, the gap between germline ends came to 9 bases. CDR1 and CDR2 (germline): SNHLY, FYNNEI. The CDR3 consists of 13 residues. This chain's CDR3 is CASTPNSGNTIYF. DNA for the CDR3: TGTGCCAGTACTCCGAACTCTGGAAACACCATATATTTT.

V usage is TRBV7-9 and J usage is TRBJ2-2; possible D gene TRBD1, 6 bases. The V and J ends lost 2 bases and 2 bases respectively, with 18 bases between them. The CDR3 has 18 residues. Germline-derived CDR1 and CDR2 are SEHNR and FQNEAQ (reference sequence). The CDR3 spells CASSLSFSGTQNTGELFF. CDR3 sequence (DNA): TGTGCCAGCAGCTTAAGCTTCTCCGGGACACAAAACACCGGGGAGCTGTTTTTT.

The chain couples TRBV7-2 to TRBJ2-4; D perhaps matches TRBD1 (6 bases). The CDR3 is 15 residues long. CDR1 is SGHTA and CDR2 is FQGNSA in the germline V gene. The V end was cut by 1 base, the J end by 4 bases, with 11 bases between. The CDR3 DNA follows: TGTGCCAGCAGCTTAGAGCACAGGGTAAAAAACATTCAGTACTTC. As protein: CASSLEHRVKNIQYF.

The gene calls are TRBV4-1 and TRBJ2-3, with D possibly TRBD2 on 5 matching bases. Trimming shortened V by 1 base and J by 3 bases, and 14 bases separated the two germline ends. The CDR3 covers 16 residues. Germline assignment: CDR1 MGHRA and CDR2 YSYEKL. DNA of the CDR3: TGCGCCAGCAGCCAAGTCGTCCAGAGGAGGACAGATACGCAGTATTTT. Translated: CASSQVVQRRTDTQYF.

J is TRBJ1-1 and V is TRBV19, with 9 bases fitting TRBD1. The CDR3 contains 16 residues. The germline gives CDR1 LNHDA, CDR2 SQIVND (reference sequence). Germline trimming cut 5 bases from V and 0 bases from J; bases unmatched to any gene: 7. Here the CDR3 reads CASSWGQGRMNTEAFF. In nucleotides, the CDR3 is TGTGCCAGTAGTTGGGGACAGGGAAGAATGAACACTGAAGCTTTCTTT.

This sequence joins TRBV28 and TRBJ2-3; TRBD1 matches 10 bases. The CDR3 spans 14 residues. Germline lookup yields CDR1 MDHEN and CDR2 SYDVKM. V trimming: 4 bases; J trimming: 4 bases; junction bases outside the gene matches: 2. The CDR3 DNA sequence: TGTGCCAGCAGTTCAGGACAGGGGGCAGATACGCAGTATTTT. The encoded protein is CASSSGQGADTQYF.

The chain couples TRBV28 to TRBJ2-7; unclear D gene. The V end was cut by 2 bases, the J end by 7 bases, with 6 bases between. Germline values: CDR1 MDHEN, CDR2 SYDVKM. The CDR3 spans 11 residues. CDR3 loop: CASSLGREQYF. CDR3 DNA sequence: TGTGCCAGCAGTTTAGGTCGGGAGCAGTACTTC.

The chain is built from TRBV6-4 and TRBJ2-3; 11 nucleotides agree with TRBD2. The length of the CDR3 is 16 residues. V lost 6 bases, J lost 2 bases, and 7 bases stayed unmatched. CDR1 is MRHNA, CDR2 SNTAGT, per germline. The CDR3 loop reads CASSLLAGAVTDTQYF. As DNA, the CDR3 is TGTGCCAGCAGCCTACTAGCGGGGGCTGTCACAGATACGCAGTATTTT.

This chain joins TRBV28 and TRBJ1-2, with a possible D match to TRBD1 (5 bases). Trimming shortened V by 2 bases and J by 3 bases, and 13 bases separated the two germline ends. CDR3 length equals 15 residues. Looked up from germline, CDR1 is MDHEN and CDR2 is SYDVKM. The CDR3 here is CASSLKDTFYYGYTF. CDR3 sequence (DNA): TGTGCCAGCAGTTTAAAGGACACGTTTTACTATGGCTACACCTTC.

The V call is TRBV19, the J call TRBJ2-3, with 10 bases matching TRBD2. CDR3 length equals 14 residues. With 6 bases clipped from V and 4 bases from J, the junction kept 4 bases outside the gene matches. Germline CDR1 reads LNHDA; CDR2 reads SQIVND (reference sequence). The CDR3 loop is CASRSSGSSDTQYF. DNA of the CDR3: TGTGCCAGTAGGTCTAGCGGGAGTTCAGATACGCAGTATTTT.

The chain couples TRBV4-1 to TRBJ2-7, with 7 nucleotides matching TRBD1. The CDR3 loop spans 13 amino acids. The ends lost 3 bases at V and 3 bases at J; junction bases unmatched: 2. Germline V gene sequence: CDR1 MGHRA, CDR2 YSYEKL. The CDR3 DNA is TGCGCCAGCAGCCACGGGACAGACTACGAGCAGTACTTC. It yields the protein CASSHGTDYEQYF.

This rearrangement joins TRBV7-6 to TRBJ2-3, with D possibly TRBD2 on 5 matching bases. The CDR3 contains 14 residues. Trimming cost V 4 bases and J 2 bases, with 10 bases left between them. The germline V gene has CDR1 SGHVS and CDR2 FNYEAQ. This CDR3 reads CASSSSGTTDTQYF. The DNA of the CDR3 is TGTGCCAGCAGCTCTTCGGGAACCACAGATACGCAGTATTTT.

The rearrangement uses TRBV7-8 and TRBJ2-3; 9 nucleotides agree with TRBD2. This CDR3 spans 19 amino acids. Germline V gene lookup returns CDR1 SGHVS and CDR2 FQNEAQ. Germline trimming cut 3 bases from V and 4 bases from J; bases unmatched to any gene: 17. The CDR3 region is CASSFDPAIAGDDADTQYF. The CDR3 nucleotides read TGTGCCAGCAGCTTTGACCCAGCGATAGCGGGAGATGATGCAGATACGCAGTATTTT.

In its sample, this clone was seen once. The V and J genes are TRBV6-4 and TRBJ2-1; weak D call: TRBD1 (5 bases). The CDR3 extends over 13 amino acids. The V and J ends lost 3 bases and 5 bases respectively, with 8 bases between them. CDR1 and CDR2 from the germline V gene are MRHNA and SNTAGT. CDR3 sequence: CASSEGPNNEQFF. The CDR3 DNA reads as TGTGCCAGCAGTGAGGGGCCAAACAATGAGCAGTTCTTC.

The chain joins TRBV28 to TRBJ2-3; 8 bases are a match to TRBD1. The CDR3 contains 13 residues. Trimming took 5 bases from V and 4 from J; bases not matched to a gene: 2. The V gene's germline CDR1 is MDHEN and CDR2 SYDVKM. The CDR3, as DNA: TGTGCCAGCAGTGGACAGGGTTCAGATACGCAGTATTTT. Translated, it gives CASSGQGSDTQYF. The variable domain in full, with the rest retrieved from reference TRBV28 and TRBJ2-3, is DVKVTQSSRYLVKRTGEKVFLECVQDMDHENMFWYRQDPGLGLRLIYFSYDVKMKEKGDIPEGYSVSREKKERFSLILESASTNQTSMYLCASSGQGSDTQYFGPGTRLTVL.

The genes are TRBV7-9 and TRBJ2-2; D might be TRBD1 (5 bases). The germline V and J ends were trimmed by 7 bases and 1 base, with 10 bases remaining between them. The germline gives CDR1 SEHNR, CDR2 FQNEAQ (reference sequence). The CDR3 spans 14 residues. The DNA for the CDR3 is TGTGCCAGCATCCTTACAGGGAACACCGGGGAGCTGTTTTTT. The encoded protein is CASILTGNTGELFF. Supplemented by reference TRBV7-9 and TRBJ2-2, the full variable domain reads DTGVSQNPRHKITKRGQNVTFRCDPISEHNRLYWYRQTLGQGPEFLTYFQNEAQLEKSRLLSDRFSAERPKGSFSTLEIQRTEQGDSAMYLCASILTGNTGELFFGEGSRLTVL.

The chain employs TRBV10-3 and TRBJ2-3; 8 bases are a match to TRBD1. This CDR3 is 14 amino acids long. Looked up from germline, CDR1 is ENHRY and CDR2 is SYGVKD. V dropped 6 bases and J dropped 1; count of bases not matched to a gene: 3. CDR3 sequence reads: CAISGGQGTDTQYF. DNA for the CDR3: TGTGCCATCAGCGGGGGACAGGGCACAGATACGCAGTATTTT.

This clone was observed a single time. The CDR3 sequence is CASSFAGNSNTEAFF. The DNA for the CDR3 is TGTGCCAGCAGTTTTGCAGGGAATTCTAACACTGAAGCTTTCTTT. The rearrangement uses TRBV27 and TRBJ1-1, with D possibly being TRBD1 (5 bases). V lost 3 bases, J lost 2 bases, and 13 bases lay in between. Germline CDR1 MNHEY, CDR2 SMNVEV (reference sequence). This CDR3 region has 15 residues.

The sample holds one count of this clone. The chain is built from TRBV5-8 and TRBJ1-2; perhaps TRBD1 as D (5 bases). V lost 0 bases, J lost 4 bases, and 13 bases lay in between. This CDR3 has 15 residues. The V gene's germline CDR1 is SGHTS and CDR2 YDEGEE. The CDR3 is CASSLVSSGFYGYTF. The CDR3 DNA reads TGTGCCAGCAGCTTGGTTTCTTCAGGGTTCTATGGCTACACCTTC. The variable domain in full, completed from reference TRBV5-8 and TRBJ1-2, reads EAGVTQSPTHLIKTRGQQATLRCSPISGHTSVYWYQQALGLGLQFLLWYDEGEERNRGNFPPRFSGRQFPNYSSELNVNALELEDSALYLCASSLVSSGFYGYTFGSGTRLTVV.

V is TRBV7-8 and J is TRBJ2-7, with a weak D call TRBD2 (6 bases). The germline gives CDR1 SGHVS, CDR2 FQNEAQ. This CDR3 region has 16 residues. V was clipped by 5 bases and J by 1 base, with 18 bases between them. CDR3 nucleotides: TGTGCCAGCAGCGTTGGCCGAGAGCGGGTGTCCTACGAGCAGTACTTC. Its protein product is CASSVGRERVSYEQYF.

The chain employs TRBV28 and TRBJ1-2, with D possibly being TRBD1 (6 bases). The CDR3 length is 14 residues. Trimming took 9 bases from V and 4 from J, leaving 18 bases between them. Germline CDR1 reads MDHEN; CDR2 reads SYDVKM. The CDR3 spells CASVGQIGIYGYTF. DNA of the CDR3: TGTGCCAGTGTCGGACAGATCGGAATCTATGGCTACACCTTC.

The rearrangement links TRBV7-6 to TRBJ2-7; TRBD2 aligns across 11 bases. V shed 5 bases, J shed 7 bases, and the junction held 10 bases outside the gene matches. This CDR3 is built from 15 residues. Germline CDR1 SGHVS, CDR2 FNYEAQ. The CDR3 spells CASSPLAGGAGEQYF. As DNA, the CDR3 is TGTGCCAGCAGCCCCTTAGCGGGAGGGGCTGGTGAGCAGTACTTC.

The chain links TRBV14 to TRBJ2-1, with TRBD2 matching 12 bases. This CDR3 region has 15 residues. CDR1 and CDR2 (germline): SGHDN, FVKESK. The junction had 9 bases not matched to a gene; V was cut back by 3 bases and J by 12 bases. The CDR3 nucleotides are TGTGCCAGCAGCCAGTTGACTAGCGGGAGCAGTGGGCAGTTCTTC. It encodes CASSQLTSGSSGQFF.

The chain has TRBV7-9 and TRBJ1-2; D may be TRBD1 (5 bases). This CDR3 comprises 14 residues. Germline V gene lookup returns CDR1 SEHNR and CDR2 FQNEAQ (reference sequence). The V end lost 4 bases, the J end lost 0 bases, and 9 bases lay between the germline ends. This CDR3 reads CASSSTVPNYGYTF. CDR3 in DNA: TGTGCCAGCAGCTCGACAGTGCCTAACTATGGCTACACCTTC.